This note documents a single TCR beta chain sequence. The antigen remains undetermined. The V end was cut by 3 bases, the J end by 4 bases, with 12 bases between. Germline V gives CDR1 MGHDK, CDR2 SYGVNS. CDR3 length: 14 residues. This specimen belongs to a study of early T cells in non-severe SARS-CoV-2 infection. Overall study context: Unsorted whole-blood RNA was sequenced in bulk, leaving chains unpaired.

cDNA molecules, individually, were tagged with unique molecular identifiers. TCRdb fed the 5' RACE reads into MiXCR, producing one record per CDR3 protein. The repertoire includes around 50,000 distinct CDR3 sequences, 10% to 15% of them detected once, and 2.5% to 3% sits in the top ten. Study-wide findings and caveats: Matches to VDJdb favored anti-spike CD8 responses and missed private and CD4 specificities.

The chain links TRBV25-1 to TRBJ1-2; no reliable D call. The clonotype was recovered from an adult who was a healthcare worker with PCR-confirmed SARS-CoV-2 infection or an uninfected control (not recorded which). Source material: whole blood. CDR3 sequence (DNA): TGTGCCAGCAGTGACCCCGGACGGGCCTATGGCTACACCTTC. It is translated as CASSDPGRAYGYTF.